This T cell receptor beta chain was retrieved from a study of shared T cell receptors in the human thymus. The CDR3 contains 18 residues. Between the trimmed V and J ends, which lost 4 bases and 1 base, there was a span of 21 bases. Germline V lookup: CDR1 SGHDT, CDR2 YYEEEE. TCRdb keeps only in-frame clones here, not all; method: immunoSEQ multiplex PCR. The sample lists 500,000 to 550,000 clones; 75% to 85% were seen once. Separately, the same data were catalogued under a study of human thymus T cells. As that study records: Corrective heart surgery yielded resections, and these provided the thymus tissue. Apparent bias marked the V and J gene usage of thymic and blood repertoires.

Sequences were obtained from thymocytes. This sequence originates from a boy younger than two with a congenital heart defect. This chain connects TRBV5-6 to TRBJ2-4; D is possibly TRBD2 (6 bases). The CDR3 DNA is TGTGCCAGCAGCCTACCGACTAGTCACAGCTTGGCCAAAAACATTCAGTACTTC. This encodes CASSLPTSHSLAKNIQYF.